These T cell receptor beta chains were read from a single sample in a study of blood T cell repertoires in COVID-19. The protocol was immunoSEQ multiplex PCR, while the TCRdb copy is restricted to in-frame clones and leaves out a portion. The table records over 200,000 clones, nearly 90% of them present only once. Material: PBMCs or T cells enriched from blood (not recorded which). These receptor sequences come from a man aged 25-45 years who had recovered from COVID-19. CDR3s include the opening cysteine and the closing phenylalanine or tryptophan. The D gene is left open where the match is weak. Only part of the rows carry a size: once, few, many, or a class if the clone is expanded.

d_call,j_call,v_call,clone_size,cdr3_nt,cdr3_aa
TRBD1,TRBJ2-2,TRBV5-1,once,TGCGCCAGCAGCTTCGGGGGACAGGGGACCGGGGAGCTGTTTTTT,CASSFGGQGTGELFF
NA,TRBJ1-5,TRBV10-3,NA,TGTGCCATCAGTGGCTATAGCAATCAGCCCCAGCATTTT,CAISGYSNQPQHF
NA,TRBJ1-1,TRBV14,NA,TGTGCCAGCAGCTCGCAGGTATACACTGAAGCTTTCTTT,CASSSQVYTEAFF
NA,TRBJ1-3,TRBV7-4,NA,TGTGCCAGCAGCTTAGCGCTAAAGGGGGATTGGAGAGGAAACACCATATATTTT,CASSLALKGDWRGNTIYF
TRBD1,TRBJ1-3,TRBV7-2,once,TGTGCCAGCAGCCCAGGGACAGGGTCAGGAAACACCATATATTTT,CASSPGTGSGNTIYF
TRBD2,TRBJ2-5,TRBV4-2,NA,TGTGCCAGCAGCCAAACTGGGAGAGCGGGGGGGCAAGAGACCCAGTACTTC,CASSQTGRAGGQETQYF
NA,TRBJ1-3,TRBV19,NA,TGTGCCTCTTCCCCAAAGGGGACACCTAACTCTGGAAACACCATATATTTT,CASSPKGTPNSGNTIYF
TRBD2,TRBJ2-7,TRBV24-1,NA,TGTGCCACCAGTGATTCCGGGACTAGCGGGACGCACCCCTACGAGCAGTACTTC,CATSDSGTSGTHPYEQYF
NA,TRBJ2-7,TRBV18,NA,TGTGCCACCATCTCTTCGGCGGGTGTCGAGCAGTACTTC,CATISSAGVEQYF
NA,TRBJ2-7,TRBV9,NA,TGTGCCAGCAGCGTAGGACTAGGTTCCTACGAGCAGTACTTC,CASSVGLGSYEQYF
TRBD1,TRBJ1-2,TRBV2,NA,TGTGCCAGCACGGGGACAGATGTGACCCATGGCTACACCTTC,CASTGTDVTHGYTF
TRBD1,TRBJ1-4,TRBV4-3,NA,TGCGCCAGCAGCCACCTCCCCGGGACAGGTGATGAAAAACTGTTTTTT,CASSHLPGTGDEKLFF
NA,TRBJ2-1,TRBV20-1,NA,TGCAGTGCTCCACAGGGAGTAATTAGGTTCTTC,CSAPQGVIRFF
TRBD2,TRBJ2-7,TRBV11-2,once,TGTGCCAGCAGCTTAGAGGGACTAGCGGGAACTCGTGTGCAGTACTTC,CASSLEGLAGTRVQYF
NA,TRBJ1-5,TRBV7-8,NA,TGTGCCAGCAGCTTGACTTCAGGGGCGAGGGGCAATCAGCCCCAGCATTTT,CASSLTSGARGNQPQHF
TRBD1,TRBJ1-4,TRBV4-3,NA,TGCGCCAGCAGCCGTGGACAGGCCCCAACTAATGAAAAACTGTTTTTT,CASSRGQAPTNEKLFF
NA,TRBJ1-5,TRBV3-1/TRBV3-2,NA,TGTGCCAGCAGCCAAACTTCCCAAAAAGATCAGCCCCAGCATTTT,CASSQTSQKDQPQHF
TRBD1,TRBJ1-1,TRBV4-1,NA,TGCGCCAGCAGCCACCAGGGGGCGGGCACTGAAGCTTTCTTT,CASSHQGAGTEAFF
TRBD2,TRBJ2-1,TRBV7-8,NA,TGTGCCAGCAGTGAGCGACGGGGCGGGAGCGACAATGAGCAGTTCTTC,CASSERRGGSDNEQFF
NA,TRBJ1-2,TRBV30,NA,TGTGCCTGGAGTAGTACGGGTTATGGCTACACCTTC,CAWSSTGYGYTF
NA,TRBJ2-7,TRBV6-5,NA,TGTGCCAGCAGCCGGGATGGGTACGAGCAGTACTTC,CASSRDGYEQYF
NA,TRBJ2-5,TRBV27,once,TGTGCCAGCCAAAACCAAGAGACCCAGTACTTC,CASQNQETQYF
NA,TRBJ2-2,TRBV3-1/TRBV3-2,NA,TGTGCCAGCAGCGGCGGGATCCACCCCACCGGGGAGCTGTTTTTT,CASSGGIHPTGELFF
TRBD1,TRBJ2-3,TRBV5-1,NA,TGCGCCAGCAGCGGGGAGACAGGGGTCGCATATCCAGATACGCAGTATTTT,CASSGETGVAYPDTQYF
NA,TRBJ1-1,TRBV19,NA,TGTGCCAGTAGCAATTCTGAAGCTTTCTTT,CASSNSEAFF
NA,TRBJ1-1,TRBV7-2,NA,TGTGCCAGCAGCTTATTCCCTCGATCGGAGGGAGTGTACACTGAAGCTTTCTTT,CASSLFPRSEGVYTEAFF
TRBD1,TRBJ1-4,TRBV10-3,NA,TGTGCCATCAGCAAAGCAGGGGGCGAAGGTGAAAAACTGTTTTTT,CAISKAGGEGEKLFF
NA,TRBJ1-1,TRBV30,few,TGTGCCTGGGACAGGAACACTGAAGCTTTCTTT,CAWDRNTEAFF
NA,TRBJ1-5,TRBV6-2/TRBV6-3,NA,TGTGCCAGCAGCCTGGGACTGGGGACTCAGCCCCAGCATTTT,CASSLGLGTQPQHF
TRBD1,TRBJ1-2,TRBV7-2,NA,TGTGCCAGCAGCGCGTTAAGGGGGCCCTTCAACTATGGCTACACCTTC,CASSALRGPFNYGYTF
TRBD2,TRBJ2-3,TRBV19,NA,TGTGCCAGTAGGATAGCGGGAGGGACAGATACGCAGTATTTT,CASRIAGGTDTQYF
TRBD2,TRBJ2-5,TRBV4-3,NA,TGCGCCAGCAGCCAAGAACGGGGGGGGCAAGAGACCCAGTACTTC,CASSQERGGQETQYF
NA,TRBJ1-1,TRBV5-1,few,TGCGCCAGCCAAAGACAGAGCTTGGACACTGAAGCTTTCTTT,CASQRQSLDTEAFF
TRBD2,TRBJ2-3,TRBV3-1/TRBV3-2,NA,TGTGCCAGCAGCCAAGATCGGGGAGGGGTGCAGTATTTT,CASSQDRGGVQYF
NA,TRBJ1-2,TRBV4-3,NA,TGCGCCAGCAGCCAAGATCGTCGGAACCGGGGTTCAATAGGCTATGGCTACACCTTC,CASSQDRRNRGSIGYGYTF
NA,TRBJ1-5,TRBV30,NA,TGTGCCTGGAGTGTTGCGGGCTTAGGGGGTCAGCCCCAGCATTTT,CAWSVAGLGGQPQHF
NA,TRBJ2-2,TRBV4-3,NA,TGCGCCAGCAGCCAAGTCAGGTTGGGCACCGGGGAGCTGTTTTTT,CASSQVRLGTGELFF
TRBD2,TRBJ2-5,TRBV7-8,NA,TGTGCCAGCAGCTTATCCCCTAAACGACTAGCGGGGGAAGAGACCCAGTACTTC,CASSLSPKRLAGEETQYF
TRBD2,TRBJ2-5,TRBV5-1,NA,TGCGCCAGCAGCCAAGCTAGCGGGAGTAGTTCAGAGACCCAGTACTTC,CASSQASGSSSETQYF
TRBD1,TRBJ1-1,TRBV5-1,NA,TGCGCCAGCAGGCCCTCCGCCGGGACAGGCCACTATGTGACTGAAGCTTTCTTT,CASRPSAGTGHYVTEAFF
TRBD2,TRBJ2-4,TRBV4-3,NA,TGCGCCAGCAGCCAAGCCACACCGGGACTAGCGGATATAGCCAAAAACATTCAGTACTTC,CASSQATPGLADIAKNIQYF
NA,TRBJ1-2,TRBV5-4,NA,TGTGCCAGCAGCCACACAGGGTACTACACCTTC,CASSHTGYYTF
NA,TRBJ1-1,TRBV6-5,NA,TGTGCCAGCGGAAAGGTTGTGAGGGACACTGAAGCTTTCTTT,CASGKVVRDTEAFF
NA,TRBJ1-1,TRBV5-1,few,TGCGCCAGCAGCTTGGAGGGTGGGAGGGTTGAAGCTTTCTTT,CASSLEGGRVEAFF
NA,TRBJ1-5,TRBV2,NA,TGTGCCAGCAGTCCCCAGGGGATGGGTCAGCCCCAGCATTTT,CASSPQGMGQPQHF
NA,TRBJ1-2,TRBV28,NA,TGTGCCAGCAGTTCCAGGGTCTATGGCTACACCTTC,CASSSRVYGYTF
NA,TRBJ2-7,TRBV21-1,NA,TGTGCCAGCAGCAAAACGGGAAAGGAGACAGGATATCTCTACGAGCAGTACTTC,CASSKTGKETGYLYEQYF
NA,TRBJ2-2,TRBV7-3,NA,TGTGCCAGCAGCGGAGACGGGAACACCGGGGAGCTGTTTTTT,CASSGDGNTGELFF
NA,TRBJ2-2,TRBV27,once,TGTGCCAGCAGTTTATATTCGGGGGGCGCCAGAACCGGGGAGCTGTTTTTT,CASSLYSGGARTGELFF
TRBD1,TRBJ1-2,TRBV10-3,NA,TGTGCCATCAGTGCCCAAACAGGGGCGGTAACCTTC,CAISAQTGAVTF
NA,TRBJ1-2,TRBV7-9,few,TGTGCCAGCAGCTTAGAGGGTCGGGGAAGCTACACCTTC,CASSLEGRGSYTF
TRBD2,TRBJ2-7,TRBV19,once,TGTGCCAGTAGTTCCCGGGAGGGCTCCTACGAGCAGTACTTC,CASSSREGSYEQYF
NA,TRBJ2-3,TRBV10-2,many,TGCGCCAGCAGGTTGGCGGCAAACACAGATACGCAGTATTTT,CASRLAANTDTQYF
TRBD1,TRBJ2-1,TRBV14,NA,TGTGCCAGCAGCCAAGGTCCAGGGGGTTTCGAGCAGTTCTTC,CASSQGPGGFEQFF
TRBD2,TRBJ2-5,TRBV30,NA,TGTGCCTGGAACAGCGGGGGGACCGGGGCCCAGTACTTC,CAWNSGGTGAQYF